This TCR beta chain derives from a study of HIV-infected patients and healthy controls. TCRdb re-analysed the 5' RACE reads in MiXCR, keeping a single row per CDR3 protein. The table records 60,000 to 75,000 distinct CDR3 sequences, approximately 16% of them present only once. A few counts support this clonotype. Looked up from germline, CDR1 is SEHNR and CDR2 is FQNEAQ (reference sequence). CDR3 length: 15 residues. The ends lost 1 base at V and 5 bases at J; junction bases unmatched: 6. This receptor was taken from a human donor in good health. The source material was CD4+ T cells from blood. The gene calls are TRBV7-9 and TRBJ1-1, with 8 bases identical to TRBD1. The CDR3, as DNA: TGTGCCAGCAGCTTAGGGGCAGGGGGCATGACTGAAGCTTTCTTT. This codes for CASSLGAGGMTEAFF.